This passage covers 25 T cell receptor beta chains from one sample sequenced in a study of cytomegalovirus exposure and HLA in healthy donors. The data were produced by immunoSEQ multiplex PCR, yet TCRdb's version contains in-frame clones alone and is incomplete. The sample lists 150,000 to 250,000 clones; roughly 77% were seen once. Sequenced input: PBMCs. The receptors come from a woman aged 25 to 45 in good health and CMV-seronegative.

V usage is TRBV19 and J usage is TRBJ2-3; 8 nucleotides align to TRBD2. The CDR3 covers 15 residues. V trimming: 2 bases; J trimming: 2 bases; junction bases outside the gene matches: 3. The germline V gene has CDR1 LNHDA and CDR2 SQIVND (reference sequence). The CDR3, as DNA: TGTGCCAGTAGTATACTAGCGGGCTACACAGATACGCAGTATTTT. This translates into CASSILAGYTDTQYF.

This chain joins TRBV30 and TRBJ2-7, with 9 bases that match TRBD2. The CDR3 is made up of 16 amino acids. Germline trimming cut 3 bases from V and 1 base from J; bases unmatched to any gene: 10. Looked up from germline, CDR1 is GTSNPN and CDR2 is SVGIG (reference sequence). In DNA form, the CDR3 reads TGTGCCTGGAGCCGCGGGCCGCGGGAGGGATCCTACGAGCAGTACTTC. Residues: CAWSRGPREGSYEQYF. The complete variable domain, with remaining parts taken from reference TRBV30 and TRBJ2-7, reads SQTIHQWPATLVQPVGSPLSLECTVEGTSNPNLYWYRQAAGRGLQLLFYSVGIGQISSEVPQNLSASRPQDRQFILSSKKLLLSDSGFYLCAWSRGPREGSYEQYFGPGTRLTVT.

With respect to this clone: The junction and the germline gene differ at one end; a read error may be behind it. The rearrangement joins TRBV11-2 to TRBJ2-7, with TRBD1 identical over 7 bases. This CDR3 comprises 14 residues. Germline V CDR1 and CDR2: SGHAT, FQNNGV. The CDR3 DNA reads as TGTGCCAGCAGCTATGGACAGGACTCCCACGAGCAGTACTTC. Residues: CASSYGQDSHEQYF. Together with reference TRBV11-2 and TRBJ2-7, the CDR3 gives the full variable domain: EAGVAQSPRYKIIEKRQSVAFWCNPISGHATLYWYQQILGQGPKLLIQFQNNGVVDDSQLPKDRFSAERLKGVDSTLKIQPAKLEDSAVYLCASSYGQDSHEQYFGPGTRLTVT.

This clone was recorded a few times. The J gene is TRBJ2-7, the V gene TRBV6-1; TRBD1 matches at 7 bases. The length of the CDR3 is 12 residues. The germline V gene has CDR1 MNHNS and CDR2 SASEGT. V shed 7 bases and J 4 bases; nucleotides not matched to a gene: 4. Written as DNA, the CDR3 is TGTGCCAGCACCTTGACAGGGTACGAGCAGTACTTC. Amino acid sequence: CASTLTGYEQYF.

The rearrangement uses TRBV19 and TRBJ2-1, with 10 bases aligning to TRBD2. The germline gives CDR1 LNHDA, CDR2 SQIVND (reference sequence). The V and J ends lost 4 bases and 5 bases, in that order; junction bases with no gene match: 14. The CDR3 is made up of 18 amino acids. CDR3 sequence: CASSTPPHGLAGDNEQFF. The CDR3 DNA follows: TGTGCCAGTAGTACCCCCCCCCACGGGCTAGCGGGAGACAATGAGCAGTTCTTC. The entire variable domain, with the rest obtained from reference TRBV19 and TRBJ2-1, is as follows: DGGITQSPKYLFRKEGQNVTLSCEQNLNHDAMYWYRQDPGQGLRLIYYSQIVNDFQKGDIAEGYSVSREKKESFPLTVTSAQKNPTAFYLCASSTPPHGLAGDNEQFFGPGTRLTVL.

The chain is built from TRBV30 and TRBJ2-1; TRBD2 aligns across 8 bases. This CDR3 comprises 15 residues. The germline V gene encodes CDR1 GTSNPN and CDR2 SVGIG (reference sequence). J lost 9 bases, V lost 3 bases, and 13 bases had no gene match. The CDR3 region is CAWSRRGLDVSEQFF. The CDR3 region has the DNA TGTGCCTGGAGCCGGAGGGGACTAGATGTTTCTGAGCAGTTCTTC. Complete variable domain (other parts from reference TRBV30 and TRBJ2-1): SQTIHQWPATLVQPVGSPLSLECTVEGTSNPNLYWYRQAAGRGLQLLFYSVGIGQISSEVPQNLSASRPQDRQFILSSKKLLLSDSGFYLCAWSRRGLDVSEQFFGPGTRLTVL.

This clone has more than one count but fewer than ten. V gene TRBV11-2 combines with J gene TRBJ1-5, with no clear D. Trimming removed 3 bases at V and 1 base at J, with 10 bases between. Germline-derived CDR1 and CDR2 are SGHAT and FQNNGV. The CDR3 is 15 residues long. The DNA of the CDR3 is TGTGCCAGCAGCTTCGGAACCGGGAGCAATCAGCCCCAGCATTTT. This codes for CASSFGTGSNQPQHF.

CDR3 nucleotides: TGTGCCAGCAGAACTTGGGGACAGGGCCAAGTCGAGCAGTACTTC. It is translated as CASRTWGQGQVEQYF. This chain connects TRBV11-2 to TRBJ2-7; 9 nucleotides align to TRBD1. The trim removed 6 bases at V and 6 bases at J, leaving 12 bases unmatched. The germline gives CDR1 SGHAT, CDR2 FQNNGV. CDR3 length: 15 amino acids.

CDR3 nucleotides: TGTGCCAGCAGTGAAGCGCAGGGGCTGATCCCCGAAGCTTTCTTT. Its translation is CASSEAQGLIPEAFF. V is TRBV2 and J is TRBJ1-1, with D possibly TRBD1 on 6 matching bases. CDR1 is SNHLY and CDR2 is FYNNEI in the germline V gene. There are 15 residues in the CDR3. The V and J ends lost 0 bases and 8 bases respectively, with 16 bases between them.

This sequence joins TRBV6-6 and TRBJ2-7, with 7 bases identical to TRBD1. Germline CDR1 and CDR2: MNHNY and SVGAGI (reference sequence). After removal of 8 bases from V and 1 base from J, the junction contained 11 bases not matched to a gene. The CDR3 has 15 amino acids. The CDR3 coding sequence is TGTGCCAGCTTAGCCCTCACAGGGGTTTCCTACGAGCAGTACTTC. Encoded protein: CASLALTGVSYEQYF.

The CDR3 here is CATSTDRDRTYEQYF. DNA for the CDR3: TGTGCCACCAGCACAGACCGGGACAGGACCTACGAGCAGTACTTC. J is TRBJ2-7 and V is TRBV15; the match to TRBD1 covers 8 bases. Germline V gene sequence: CDR1 LNHNV, CDR2 YYDKDF (reference sequence). The CDR3 loop spans 15 amino acids. Unmatched junction bases numbered 7, after V lost 4 bases and J lost 2 bases.

The chain is built from TRBV27 and TRBJ1-1; D is possibly TRBD1 (6 bases). V dropped 4 bases and J dropped 1 base, with 19 bases sitting between them. The germline V gene encodes CDR1 MNHEY and CDR2 SMNVEV (reference sequence). The CDR3 is made up of 17 amino acids. The CDR3 protein is CASSYPRLGGRNTEAFF. Written as DNA, the CDR3 is TGTGCCAGCAGTTACCCGCGTCTGGGGGGGCGGAACACTGAAGCTTTCTTT.

This chain uses TRBV30 with TRBJ1-4; 7 bases match TRBD1. The CDR3 consists of 14 residues. The V and J ends lost 4 bases and 7 bases, in that order; junction bases with no gene match: 9. Germline V gene sequence: CDR1 GTSNPN, CDR2 SVGIG (reference sequence). CDR3 sequence reads: CAWKIGTAREKLFF. Written as DNA, the CDR3 is TGTGCCTGGAAAATCGGGACAGCTCGTGAAAAACTGTTTTTT.

V and J are TRBV6-1 and TRBJ1-2; possible D gene TRBD1, 5 bases. This CDR3 has 10 residues. The germline V gene encodes CDR1 MNHNS and CDR2 SASEGT. The V end lost 1 base, the J end lost 14 bases, and 8 bases lay between the germline ends. CDR3 DNA sequence: TGTGCCAGCAGTGAAGTCCAGGGTACCTTC. Its protein product is CASSEVQGTF.

The chain couples TRBV7-6 to TRBJ2-1; D call uncertain. Trimming removed 5 bases at V and 3 bases at J, with 8 bases between. This CDR3 has 13 amino acids. The germline CDR1 and CDR2 sequences are SGHVS and FNYEAQ. The CDR3 spells CASSLRYYNEQFF. Written as DNA, the CDR3 is TGTGCCAGCAGCCTCCGGTACTACAATGAGCAGTTCTTC.

The V call is TRBV5-1, the J call TRBJ2-1; 9 nucleotides agree with TRBD2. Trimming took 4 bases from V and 6 from J; bases not matched to a gene: 11. The CDR3 has 16 residues. Germline V gene lookup returns CDR1 SGHRS and CDR2 YFSETQ. The CDR3, as DNA: TGCGCCAGCAGCAGGGGGACTAGCACCTCCGGCAATGAGCAGTTCTTC. Protein sequence: CASSRGTSTSGNEQFF.

The chain carries TRBV5-4 and TRBJ1-2, with D tentatively TRBD1 (5 bases). CDR1 and CDR2 from the germline V gene are SGHNT and YYREEE (reference sequence). Trimming stripped 0 bases from V and 4 bases from J, with 13 bases between. This CDR3 is 15 amino acids long. CDR3: CASSLEAGPVYGYTF. Here the CDR3 DNA reads TGTGCCAGCAGCTTGGAAGCAGGGCCCGTCTATGGCTACACCTTC.

V is TRBV30 and J is TRBJ2-3; 9 bases are shared with TRBD2. This CDR3 contains 15 residues. V was clipped by 0 bases and J by 5 bases; unmatched bases: 6. Germline CDR1 GTSNPN, CDR2 SVGIG (reference sequence). The CDR3 region is CAWSVLRGGRDTQYF. In DNA form, the CDR3 reads TGTGCCTGGAGTGTACTGCGGGGGGGACGAGATACGCAGTATTTT.

This sequence joins TRBV28 and TRBJ2-2; TRBD1 aligns across 7 bases. Germline V gives CDR1 MDHEN, CDR2 SYDVKM. The trim removed 7 bases at V and 2 bases at J, leaving 4 bases unmatched. The CDR3 has 14 residues. The CDR3 bases are TGTGCCAGCAATAACAGGGGAAACACCGGGGAGCTGTTTTTT. It translates to CASNNRGNTGELFF.

This chain uses TRBV27 with TRBJ1-1, with 10 bases identical to TRBD1. The CDR3 sequence is 14 residues long. CDR1 and CDR2 (germline): MNHEY, SMNVEV (reference sequence). V was clipped by 6 bases and J by 4 bases; unmatched bases: 5. The CDR3 DNA follows: TGTGCCAGCAGCGACAGGGGGCATCGCACTGAAGCTTTCTTT. Its translation: CASSDRGHRTEAFF.

The V and J genes are TRBV30 and TRBJ1-2; D gene ambiguous. Looked up from germline, CDR1 is GTSNPN and CDR2 is SVGIG (reference sequence). Trimming removed 3 bases at V and 3 bases at J, with 14 bases between. The CDR3 is 14 amino acids. CDR3 region: CAWRRRRTDYGYTF. The CDR3 DNA is TGTGCCTGGAGAAGAAGGAGGACTGACTATGGCTACACCTTC.

This chain joins TRBV5-1 and TRBJ2-3; no firm D call. V lost 0 bases and J 2 bases, leaving 7 bases between the germline ends. The CDR3 has 14 amino acids. CDR1 is SGHRS, CDR2 YFSETQ, per germline. Here the CDR3 reads CASSLGALTDTQYF. The CDR3 region has the DNA TGCGCCAGCAGCTTGGGGGCCCTCACAGATACGCAGTATTTT.

J is TRBJ1-4 and V is TRBV6-5; TRBD1 is a possible D gene (6 bases). The germline V and J ends were trimmed by 1 base and 7 bases, with 13 bases remaining between them. The germline V gene has CDR1 MNHEY and CDR2 SVGAGI. The CDR3 totals 15 residues. In DNA form, the CDR3 reads TGTGCCAGCAGTTACTACAGGGAAGGAGGTGAAAAACTGTTTTTT. It translates to CASSYYREGGEKLFF.

This chain connects TRBV5-1 to TRBJ2-2, with D possibly TRBD1 on 6 matching bases. Germline V CDR1 and CDR2: SGHRS, YFSETQ. CDR3 size: 16 residues. The V end lost 6 bases, the J end lost 3 bases, and 18 bases lay between the germline ends. In DNA, the CDR3 is TGCGCCAGCACCTTACAGGGTTGGTGGGACACCGGGGAGCTGTTTTTT. It yields the protein CASTLQGWWDTGELFF.

The chain is built from TRBV30 and TRBJ1-2; 7 positions match TRBD1. Trimming removed 4 bases from V and 4 bases from J; junction bases left unmatched: 9. CDR1 and CDR2 (germline): GTSNPN, SVGIG (reference sequence). CDR3 length equals 14 residues. Here the CDR3 reads CAWTGGRGAYGYTF. The CDR3, as DNA: TGTGCCTGGACCGGAGGCAGGGGGGCCTATGGCTACACCTTC.